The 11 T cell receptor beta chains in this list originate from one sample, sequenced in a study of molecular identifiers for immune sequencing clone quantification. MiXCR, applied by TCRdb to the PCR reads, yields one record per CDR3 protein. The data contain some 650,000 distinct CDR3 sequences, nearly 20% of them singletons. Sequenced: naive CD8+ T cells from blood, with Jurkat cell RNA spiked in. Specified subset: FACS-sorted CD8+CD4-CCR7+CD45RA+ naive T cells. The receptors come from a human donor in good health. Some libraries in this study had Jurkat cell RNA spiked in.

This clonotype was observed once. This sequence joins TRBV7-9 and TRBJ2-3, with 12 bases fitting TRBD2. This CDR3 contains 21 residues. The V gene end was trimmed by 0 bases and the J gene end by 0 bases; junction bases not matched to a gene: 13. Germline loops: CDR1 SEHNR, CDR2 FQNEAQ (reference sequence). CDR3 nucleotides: TGTGCCAGCAGCTTAGCTGGTCGGACGTCTAGCGGGGGGGCTAGCACAGATACGCAGTATTTT. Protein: CASSLAGRTSSGGASTDTQYF.

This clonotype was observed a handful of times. The CDR3 region has the DNA TGTGCCAGCAGCCCCCACGGGACAGGGGGCCCCTACGAGCAGTACTTC. It is translated as CASSPHGTGGPYEQYF. The chain links TRBV9 to TRBJ2-7; 12 bases line up with TRBD1. The CDR3 consists of 16 residues. The J segment lost 2 bases and the V segment lost 4 bases, leaving 7 bases of the junction unmatched. Germline lookup yields CDR1 SGDLS and CDR2 YYNGEE.

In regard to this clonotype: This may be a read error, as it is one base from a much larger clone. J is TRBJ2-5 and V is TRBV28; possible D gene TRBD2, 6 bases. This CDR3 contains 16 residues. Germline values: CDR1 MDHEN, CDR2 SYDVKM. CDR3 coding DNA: TGTGCCGGCAGTTTCGAACGGGAGAGGGCCCAAGAGACCCAGTACTTC. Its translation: CAGSFERERAQETQYF.

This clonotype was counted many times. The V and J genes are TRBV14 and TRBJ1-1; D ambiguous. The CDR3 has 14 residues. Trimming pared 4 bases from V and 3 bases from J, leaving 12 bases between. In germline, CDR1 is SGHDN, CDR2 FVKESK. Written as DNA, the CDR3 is TGTGCCAGCAGCCGTAGTGTGGTTGACACTGAAGCTTTCTTT. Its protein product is CASSRSVVDTEAFF. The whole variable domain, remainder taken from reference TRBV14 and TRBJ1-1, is EAGVTQFPSHSVIEKGQTVTLRCDPISGHDNLYWYRRVMGKEIKFLLHFVKESKQDESGMPNNRFLAERTGGTYSTLKVQPAELEDSGVYFCASSRSVVDTEAFFGQGTRLTVV.

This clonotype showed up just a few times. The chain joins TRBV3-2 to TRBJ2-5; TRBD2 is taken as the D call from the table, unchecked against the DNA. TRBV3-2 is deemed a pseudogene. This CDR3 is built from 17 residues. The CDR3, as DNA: TGTGCCAGCAGCCAACCGTGGAGCGGGGGGTGGCAAGAGACCCAGTACTTC. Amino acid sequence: CASSQPWSGGWQETQYF.

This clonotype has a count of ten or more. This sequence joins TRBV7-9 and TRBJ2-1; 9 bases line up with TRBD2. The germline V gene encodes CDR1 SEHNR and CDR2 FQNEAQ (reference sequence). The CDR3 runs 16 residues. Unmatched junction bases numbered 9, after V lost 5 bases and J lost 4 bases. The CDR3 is CASSSSGTSLYNEQFF. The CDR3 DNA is TGTGCCAGCAGCAGCTCCGGGACTAGCTTGTACAATGAGCAGTTCTTC.

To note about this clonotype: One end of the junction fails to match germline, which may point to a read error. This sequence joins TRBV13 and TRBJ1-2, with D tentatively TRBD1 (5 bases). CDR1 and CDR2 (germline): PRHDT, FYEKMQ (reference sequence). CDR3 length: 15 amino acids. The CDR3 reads CAGSLSRDAVYGYTF. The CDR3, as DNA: TGTGCCGGCAGCTTGTCCAGGGACGCCGTCTATGGCTACACCTTC.

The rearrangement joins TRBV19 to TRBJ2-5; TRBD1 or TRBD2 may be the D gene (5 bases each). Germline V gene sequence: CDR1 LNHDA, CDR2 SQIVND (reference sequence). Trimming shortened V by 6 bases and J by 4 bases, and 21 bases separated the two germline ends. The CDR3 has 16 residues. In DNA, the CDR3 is TGTGCCAGTAGCAAAGCAGGGACCCCATTTCTAGAGACCCAGTACTTC. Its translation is CASSKAGTPFLETQYF. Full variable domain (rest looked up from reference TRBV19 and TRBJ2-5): DGGITQSPKYLFRKEGQNVTLSCEQNLNHDAMYWYRQDPGQGLRLIYYSQIVNDFQKGDIAEGYSVSREKKESFPLTVTSAQKNPTAFYLCASSKAGTPFLETQYFGPGTRLLVL.

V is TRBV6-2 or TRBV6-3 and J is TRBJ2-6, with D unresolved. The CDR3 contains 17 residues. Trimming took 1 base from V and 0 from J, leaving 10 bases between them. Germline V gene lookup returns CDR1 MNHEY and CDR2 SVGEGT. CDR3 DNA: TGTGCCAGCAGTTACTATCGACCCAGCTCTGGGGCCAACGTCCTGACTTTC. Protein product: CASSYYRPSSGANVLTF.

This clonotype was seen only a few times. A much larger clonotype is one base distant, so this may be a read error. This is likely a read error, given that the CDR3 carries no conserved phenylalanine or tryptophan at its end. Here the CDR3 DNA reads TGTGCCAGCAGAACAGGGTCATACTCCTACAATGAGCAGTTCATC. Amino acid sequence: CASRTGSYSYNEQFI. The chain joins TRBV5-3 to TRBJ2-1; D is perhaps TRBD1 (6 bases). TRBV5-3 is reported as an ORF; its role is uncertain. This CDR3 spans 15 amino acids. The germline V and J ends were trimmed by 8 bases and 0 bases, with 15 bases remaining between them.

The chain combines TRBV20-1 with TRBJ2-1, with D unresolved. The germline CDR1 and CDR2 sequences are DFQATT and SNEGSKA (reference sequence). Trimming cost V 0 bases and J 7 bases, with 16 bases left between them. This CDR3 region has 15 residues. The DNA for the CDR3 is TGCAGTGCTAGAGACTATTTCCCAGAAAGAAATGAGCAGTTCTTC. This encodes CSARDYFPERNEQFF.